This T cell receptor (beta chain) is from a study of blood T cell repertoires in COVID-19 (dated by TCRdb to 2018 to 2021). Notes on the research overall: Samples from collaborators originated in the United States, Italy and Spain and spanned both the acute and convalescent phases of COVID-19. The material from the prospective study consisted of cDNA or gDNA derived from T cells, B-cell-depleted T cells, or PBMCs. Subjects who had been exposed to COVID-19, were actively infected with it, or had recovered from it provided the deeply sampled blood TCRbeta repertoires that made up the dataset. The repertoires were released in a freely available public database intended as a resource for research on the immune response to SARS-CoV-2. Samples came from the ongoing ImmuneRACE study (first 160 participants) plus 1,254 subjects from 6 global collaborators. Sample metadata almost always included a de-identified subject ID, COVID-19 status, age in years and sex. Where HLA class I and class II types were available, the types were taken from metadata supplied by the sample provider, not from assay-based typing.

At one collaborating source in Seattle, patients were enrolled during active infection and were followed longitudinally through the course of disease. Collaborating institutions collected whole blood in K2EDTA tubes following their own protocols. For TCRbeta analysis, collaborators shipped samples as frozen whole blood, isolated PBMCs, or DNA extracted from either of those sample types. The germline V gene yields SGHRS for CDR1 and YFSETQ for CDR2. V loses 4 bases at its end and J loses 5 bases; junction bases beyond the gene matches: 13. The CDR3 numbers 16 residues from cysteine through phenylalanine. The read is trimmed to its CDR3 DNA, 48 bases read in frame from base 1. General conclusions and limits of the study: The quantity of clinical and demographic metadata differed by source and by participant and was supplied without curation.

The immunoSEQ Assay, a bias-controlled multiplex PCR, was used to amplify TCRbeta CDR3 regions from genomic DNA. On the authors' methods: The number of nucleated cells in each sample was estimated by amplification of reference gene primers within the assay. To quantify the absolute abundance of each unique TCRbeta CDR3 rearrangement, sequence reads were collapsed and filtered. For each sample, productive Simpson clonality was calculated as the square root of Simpson's diversity index across productive rearrangements. This is the immuneACCESS table as TCRdb keeps it, with only in-frame sequences that have V and J called. A part of the clones is gone; compared with another copy, unresolved V genes explain less than half, and the rest is unexplained. That table supplies the V and J calls and clone size; D and trimming were determined from the DNA. The sample has some 140,000 clones on record, roughly 83% of them singletons. Together, the top ten hold 12% of the sample.

As regards this clone: This clone's antigen is unknown. No much larger clonotype is one base removed from it; base qualities were not supplied.

Recombination linked TRBV5-1 to TRBJ2-5; 8 bases in the middle match TRBD1. Specimen: peripheral blood. The origin of this receptor is a woman aged 55-70 years with COVID-19, enrolled during active disease. Read as DNA, the sequence is TGCGCCAGCAGCCCAGGAAAAGGACAGGGCCGGGAGACCCAGTACTTC. This encodes CASSPGKGQGRETQYF. Reference TRBV5-1 and TRBJ2-5 proteins supply the regions before and after the CDR3; the full variable domain is: KAGVTQTPRYLIKTRGQQVTLSCSPISGHRSVSWYQQTPGQGLQFLFEYFSETQRNKGNFPGRFSGRQFSNSRSEMNVSTLELGDSALYLCASSPGKGQGRETQYFGPGTRLLVL.